This TCR beta chain was sequenced during a study of blood T cell repertoires in COVID-19. Across the study: From the United States, Italy and Spain came samples of acute and convalescent COVID-19. Sources were T cells, B-cell-depleted T cells, or PBMCs; the material itself was cDNA or gDNA.

The CDR3 consists of 14 residues. The V and J ends lost 5 bases and 2 bases, in that order; junction bases with no gene match: 6. Looked up from germline, CDR1 is LNHNV and CDR2 is YYDKDF (reference sequence). Authors' analysis steps: Estimated nucleated cell counts came from reference gene primer amplification. The table came from immunoSEQ multiplex PCR; TCRdb's copy has only in-frame clones and leaves some out. That table gives V, J and clone size, and the DNA gave D and trimming. The repertoire holds 130,000 or so clones, with over 60% as singletons. Sequenced input: peripheral blood. The rearrangement joins TRBV15 to TRBJ2-7; 7 bases align to TRBD2. The receptor comes from an older woman with acute or convalescent COVID-19. CDR3 amino acids: CATSRRGSPYEQYF. CDR3 coding DNA: TGTGCCACCAGCCGGCGGGGGAGCCCCTACGAGCAGTACTTC.